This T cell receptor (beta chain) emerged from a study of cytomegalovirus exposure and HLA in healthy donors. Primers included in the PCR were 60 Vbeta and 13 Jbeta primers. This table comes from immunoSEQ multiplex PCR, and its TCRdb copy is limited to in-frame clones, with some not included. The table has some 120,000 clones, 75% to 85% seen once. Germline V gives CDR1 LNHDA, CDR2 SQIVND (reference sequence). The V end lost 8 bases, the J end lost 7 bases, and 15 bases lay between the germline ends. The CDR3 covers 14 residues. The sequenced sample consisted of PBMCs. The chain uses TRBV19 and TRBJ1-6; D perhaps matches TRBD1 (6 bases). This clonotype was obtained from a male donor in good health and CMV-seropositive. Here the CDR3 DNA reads TGTGCCAGTGGGCCGGACAGAAGAAATTCACCCCTCCACTTT. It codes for CASGPDRRNSPLHF.